One and the same sample provided the 19 T cell receptor beta chains below, sequenced in a study of shared clonotypes between healthy human individuals (dated by TCRdb to 2018 to 2020). Library method: the immunoSEQ multiplex PCR assay. What TCRdb holds here is the immuneACCESS table cut down to in-frame rearrangements. Part of the clones is not present; checked against another copy, under half of the missing clones reflect an unresolved V gene, and the others are unexplained. The sample table shows about 2.4 million clones, and 90% to 95% are seen once. The top ten constitute about 0.39% of the sample. The sequenced sample consisted of naive CD4+ T cells from PBMCs. What this sample's cell subset or site label stands for: CD45RA+ positively selected. These receptors were collected from a man younger than 30 in good health. Some clones in this sample may be carry-over from other donors' samples.

The J gene is TRBJ2-2, the V gene TRBV7-6; either TRBD1 or TRBD2 may supply D (5 bases each). V was clipped by 2 bases and J by 0 bases, with 10 bases between them. The CDR3 is 16 residues long. CDR1 and CDR2 from the germline V gene are SGHVS and FNYEAQ. CDR3 nucleotides: TGTGCCAGCAGCTTAATGGGGACCGCGAACACCGGGGAGCTGTTTTTT. Translation: CASSLMGTANTGELFF.

The J gene is TRBJ2-2, the V gene TRBV2; a possible D gene is TRBD1 (6 bases). Per the germline V gene, CDR1 is SNHLY and CDR2 is FYNNEI. V shed 2 bases and J shed 1 base, with 8 bases lying between them. The CDR3 loop spans 15 amino acids. The CDR3 loop is CASSERGRNTGELFF. The CDR3 nucleotides are TGTGCCAGCAGTGAAAGGGGGAGGAACACCGGGGAGCTGTTTTTT.

This sequence joins TRBV11-2 and TRBJ2-1; 7 bases fit TRBD2. Germline V gene data show CDR1 as SGHAT and CDR2 as FQNNGV. J gave up 7 bases and V 5 bases, and 2 bases lay outside the gene matches. This CDR3 is built from 12 residues. The CDR3 sequence is CASSPGGNEQFF. DNA for the CDR3: TGTGCCAGCAGCCCCGGGGGGAATGAGCAGTTCTTC.

J is TRBJ2-1 and V is TRBV9; TRBD2 matches 12 bases. Trimming cost V 4 bases and J 2 bases; bases outside gene matches: 7. The V gene's germline CDR1 is SGDLS and CDR2 YYNGEE. The CDR3 consists of 17 residues. The CDR3 sequence is CASSTRTSGTAYNEQFF. The CDR3, as DNA: TGTGCCAGCAGCACCCGGACTAGCGGGACAGCCTACAATGAGCAGTTCTTC.

The chain couples TRBV6-5 to TRBJ2-3; 8 bases match TRBD2. CDR1 MNHEY and CDR2 SVGAGI come from the germline V gene. J was trimmed by 8 bases and V by 6 bases; bases with no gene match: 7. The CDR3 is 13 amino acids. Written as DNA, the CDR3 is TGTGCCAGCAGGGGACTAGTTAGGGGTACGCAGTATTTT. Translation gives CASRGLVRGTQYF.

The chain joins TRBV4-2 to TRBJ2-6; a weak D match, TRBD2 (5 bases). The CDR3 has 17 residues. V lost 0 bases and J 4 bases, leaving 13 bases between the germline ends. Germline assignment: CDR1 LGHNA and CDR2 YNFKEQ. The CDR3 DNA reads as TGTGCCAGCAGCCAAGAGCCGGGAACATCCGGGGCCAACGTCCTGACTTTC. Translation gives CASSQEPGTSGANVLTF.

As regards this clone: Other DNA sequences in this specimen translate into the identical CDR3. The chain employs TRBV7-2 and TRBJ2-7, with D maybe TRBD2 (5 bases). CDR3 length: 14 residues. Trimming cost V 1 base and J 1 base, with 8 bases left between them. CDR1 is SGHTA, CDR2 FQGNSA, per germline. CDR3 sequence: CASSLVRGSYEQYF. CDR3 sequence (DNA): TGTGCCAGCAGCTTAGTCCGGGGTTCCTACGAGCAGTACTTC.

Comments on this clone: Different DNA sequences within this sample yield the same CDR3. The chain joins TRBV28 to TRBJ2-6; D ambiguous. Germline V gives CDR1 MDHEN, CDR2 SYDVKM. The CDR3 extends over 16 amino acids. Trimming cost V 2 bases and J 0 bases, with 8 bases left between them. The CDR3 loop is CASSLLGDSGANVLTF. The CDR3 DNA reads as TGTGCCAGCAGTTTACTAGGTGACTCTGGGGCCAACGTCCTGACTTTC.

This chain joins TRBV7-8 and TRBJ2-1, with 7 bases identical to TRBD1. The V segment lost 5 bases and the J segment 7 bases; nucleotides outside the gene matches: 14. The germline gives CDR1 SGHVS, CDR2 FQNEAQ. The length of the CDR3 is 16 residues. The CDR3 region is CASSHPYRGPGNEQFF. In nucleotides, the CDR3 is TGTGCCAGCAGCCACCCTTACAGGGGCCCGGGAAATGAGCAGTTCTTC. Full variable domain (missing parts from reference TRBV7-8 and TRBJ2-1): GAGVSQSPRYKVAKRGQDVALRCDPISGHVSLFWYQQALGQGPEFLTYFQNEAQLDKSGLPSDRFFAERPEGSVSTLKIQRTQQEDSAVYLCASSHPYRGPGNEQFFGPGTRLTVL.

The chain uses TRBV18 and TRBJ1-2; D is uncertain. There are 15 residues in the CDR3. Per germline, CDR1 KGHSH and CDR2 LQKENI. Trimming took off 2 bases at V and 4 bases at J, with 14 bases between the two ends. CDR3 amino acids: CASSPGEVPSYGYTF. CDR3 coding DNA: TGTGCCAGCTCACCAGGGGAGGTCCCTTCCTATGGCTACACCTTC.

The CDR3 loop reads CASSSPSSGYNEQFF. DNA of the CDR3: TGTGCCAGCAGTTCCCCCTCAAGCGGCTACAATGAGCAGTTCTTC. The chain joins TRBV28 to TRBJ2-1; weak D call: TRBD2 (5 bases). CDR3 length equals 15 residues. The V end lost 4 bases, the J end lost 3 bases, and 13 bases lay between the germline ends. Germline assignment: CDR1 MDHEN and CDR2 SYDVKM.

This CDR3 is CASSERPSWGEQYF. Here the CDR3 DNA reads TGTGCCAGCAGTGAACGGCCCTCTTGGGGCGAGCAGTACTTC. The chain combines TRBV6-1 with TRBJ2-7; D remains ambiguous. The CDR3 is 14 residues long. Trimming took 2 bases from V and 6 from J, leaving 14 bases between them. Per the germline V gene, CDR1 is MNHNS and CDR2 is SASEGT.

The V gene is TRBV18, the J gene TRBJ2-2; a possible D gene is TRBD2 (6 bases). The V gene's germline CDR1 is KGHSH and CDR2 LQKENI. The CDR3 is 16 amino acids. Trimming took off 5 bases at V and 1 base at J, with 14 bases between the two ends. CDR3 DNA: TGTGCCAGCTCAACGGGACTGATCCAGAACACCGGGGAGCTGTTTTTT. Translated, it gives CASSTGLIQNTGELFF.

This rearrangement joins TRBV5-8 to TRBJ1-1; weak D call: TRBD1 (5 bases). From germline, CDR1 is SGHTS and CDR2 YDEGEE. The CDR3 spans 15 residues. Trimming stripped 8 bases from V and 5 bases from J, with 22 bases between. The CDR3, as DNA: TGTGCCAGTACTCGGGACTCCTGGGAGGGAACTGAAGCTTTCTTT. This sequence encodes CASTRDSWEGTEAFF.

This chain connects TRBV30 to TRBJ2-7, with a possible D match to TRBD1 (6 bases). The V gene's germline CDR1 is GTSNPN and CDR2 SVGIG (reference sequence). Trimming pared 5 bases from V and 3 bases from J, leaving 14 bases between. This CDR3 is built from 13 residues. For the CDR3, the DNA is TGTGCCTGGGCTCAGGGACATTTCTACGAGCAGTACTTC. Amino acid sequence: CAWAQGHFYEQYF.

On this clone itself: The junction and the germline gene differ at one end; a read error may be behind it. CDR3 sequence (DNA): TGTGCCAGCAGTCTATGGACAGCCGAAAAAGAGACCCAGTACTTC. Its translation: CASSLWTAEKETQYF. V gene TRBV28 combines with J gene TRBJ2-5; maybe TRBD1 (6 bases). Germline V lookup: CDR1 MDHEN, CDR2 SYDVKM. This CDR3 region has 15 residues.

This chain connects TRBV7-2 to TRBJ2-6, with TRBD2 as a possible D gene (5 bases). The CDR3 runs to 18 residues. V lost 2 bases and J lost 0, with 14 bases in between. CDR1 SGHTA and CDR2 FQGNSA come from the germline V gene. The CDR3 reads CASSLRTGLSSGANVLTF. The CDR3 coding sequence is TGTGCCAGCAGCTTACGCACGGGGTTAAGCTCTGGGGCCAACGTCCTGACTTTC.

The chain carries TRBV18 and TRBJ1-1; D is undetermined. Germline CDR1 KGHSH, CDR2 LQKENI. There are 16 residues in the CDR3. The V and J ends lost 4 bases and 5 bases respectively, with 20 bases between them. In nucleotides, the CDR3 is TGTGCCAGCTCACTAGGGAGGTCTTTAACGGGGACTGAAGCTTTCTTT. This codes for CASSLGRSLTGTEAFF.

Turning to this clone: Other DNA sequences in the same sample also yield this CDR3. This chain uses TRBV28 with TRBJ1-5, with D perhaps TRBD1 (5 bases). Looked up from germline, CDR1 is MDHEN and CDR2 is SYDVKM. The V end lost 3 bases, the J end lost 2 bases, and 11 bases lay between the germline ends. The CDR3 consists of 15 residues. For the CDR3, the DNA is TGTGCCAGCAGTTTTCCGGGGGGGGGCAATCAGCCCCAGCATTTT. Protein: CASSFPGGGNQPQHF.